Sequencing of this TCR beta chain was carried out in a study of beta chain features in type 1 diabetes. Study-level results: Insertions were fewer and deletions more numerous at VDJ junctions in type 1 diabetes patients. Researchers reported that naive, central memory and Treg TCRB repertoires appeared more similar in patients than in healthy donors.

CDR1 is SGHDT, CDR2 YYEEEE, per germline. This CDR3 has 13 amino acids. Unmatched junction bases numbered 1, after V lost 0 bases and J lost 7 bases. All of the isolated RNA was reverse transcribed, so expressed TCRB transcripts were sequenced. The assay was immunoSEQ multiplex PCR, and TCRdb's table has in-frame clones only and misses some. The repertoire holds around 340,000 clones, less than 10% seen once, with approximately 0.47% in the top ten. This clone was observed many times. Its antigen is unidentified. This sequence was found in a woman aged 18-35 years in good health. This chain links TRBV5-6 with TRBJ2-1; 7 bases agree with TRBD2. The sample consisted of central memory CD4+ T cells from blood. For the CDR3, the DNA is TGTGCCAGCAGCTTGGATAGCGGGAATGAGCAGTTCTTC. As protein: CASSLDSGNEQFF.